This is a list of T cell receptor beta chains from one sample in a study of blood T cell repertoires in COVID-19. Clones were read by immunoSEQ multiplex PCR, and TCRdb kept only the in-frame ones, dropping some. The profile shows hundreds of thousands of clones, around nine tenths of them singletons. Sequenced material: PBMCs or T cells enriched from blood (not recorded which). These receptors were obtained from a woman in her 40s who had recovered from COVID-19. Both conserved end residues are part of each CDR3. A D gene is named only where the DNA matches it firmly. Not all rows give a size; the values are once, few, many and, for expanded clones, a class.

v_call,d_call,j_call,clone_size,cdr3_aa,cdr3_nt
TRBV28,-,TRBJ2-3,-,CASSYGGALNTQYF,TGTGCCAGCAGCTACGGGGGAGCCCTGAATACGCAGTATTTT
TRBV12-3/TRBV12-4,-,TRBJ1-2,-,CASSISPGRGYTF,TGTGCCAGCAGCATCTCGCCTGGGCGAGGCTACACCTTC
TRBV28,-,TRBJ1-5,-,CAGRPGGNQPQHF,TGTGCCGGCCGACCGGGGGGCAATCAGCCCCAGCATTTT
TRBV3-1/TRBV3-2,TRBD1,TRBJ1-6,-,CASSTGDRDNSPLHF,TGTGCCAGCAGCACCGGGGACAGGGATAATTCACCCCTCCACTTT
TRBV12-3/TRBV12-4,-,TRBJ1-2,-,CASSLWGGLGYTF,TGTGCCAGCAGTTTATGGGGGGGGCTTGGCTACACCTTC
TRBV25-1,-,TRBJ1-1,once,CASSEEMGNTEAFF,TGTGCCAGCAGTGAGGAGATGGGGAACACTGAAGCTTTCTTT
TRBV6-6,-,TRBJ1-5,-,CASSYSGARSQPQHF,TGTGCCAGCAGTTACTCAGGGGCGAGGAGTCAGCCCCAGCATTTT
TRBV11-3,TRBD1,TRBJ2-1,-,CASSYKVVGQGIYNEQFF,TGTGCCAGCAGCTATAAAGTCGTAGGACAGGGGATCTACAATGAGCAGTTCTTC
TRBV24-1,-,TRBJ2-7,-,CATSATTGRRNEQYF,TGTGCCACCAGCGCTACTACCGGGAGAAGAAACGAGCAGTACTTC
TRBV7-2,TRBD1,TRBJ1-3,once,CASSPGTGTAVGNTIYF,TGTGCCAGCAGCCCCGGGACAGGGACAGCGGTTGGAAACACCATATATTTT
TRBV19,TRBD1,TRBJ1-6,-,CASSNAGGSYNSPPHF,TGTGCCAGTAGTAACGCAGGGGGCTCGTATAATTCACCCCCCCACTTT
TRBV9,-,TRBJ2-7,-,CASSDGGNNEQYF,TGTGCCAGCAGCGATGGCGGGAACAACGAGCAGTACTTC
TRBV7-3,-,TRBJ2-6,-,CASSRPGANVLTF,TGTGCCAGCAGCCGTCCCGGGGCCAACGTCCTGACTTTC
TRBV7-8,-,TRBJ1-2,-,CASSLRTDLNYGYTF,TGTGCCAGCAGCTTGAGGACAGACCTTAACTATGGCTACACCTTC
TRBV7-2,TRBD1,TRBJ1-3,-,CASSLEGASGNTIYF,TGTGCCAGCAGCTTAGAGGGGGCTTCCGGAAACACCATATATTTT
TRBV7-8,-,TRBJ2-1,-,CASSFLPPDNEQFF,TGTGCCAGCAGCTTCCTGCCCCCGGACAATGAGCAGTTCTTC
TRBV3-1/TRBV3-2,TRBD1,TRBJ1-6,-,CASKADRDGSPLHF,TGTGCCAGCAAGGCGGACAGGGACGGCTCACCCCTCCACTTT
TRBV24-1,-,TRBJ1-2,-,CATSDSSGYTF,TGTGCCACCAGTGACAGTTCTGGCTACACCTTC
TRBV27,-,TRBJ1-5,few,CASSLSLSNQPQHF,TGTGCCAGCAGTTTATCGTTAAGCAATCAGCCCCAGCATTTT
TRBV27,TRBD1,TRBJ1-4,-,CASSLSLRGHGKLFF,TGTGCCAGCAGTTTATCGCTCAGGGGGCACGGAAAACTGTTTTTT
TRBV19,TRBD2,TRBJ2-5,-,CASSSTGRAGVRETQYF,TGTGCCAGTAGTTCAACGGGGAGAGCGGGAGTAAGGGAGACCCAGTACTTC
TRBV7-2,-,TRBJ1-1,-,CASSFLTQTAEAFF,TGTGCCAGCAGCTTTTTGACACAGACCGCTGAAGCTTTCTTT
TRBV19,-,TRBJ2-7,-,CASSIAHQLVKGYEQYF,TGTGCCAGTAGTATAGCCCACCAACTAGTGAAAGGGTACGAGCAGTACTTC
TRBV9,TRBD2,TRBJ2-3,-,CASSDGTSGGTDTQYF,TGTGCCAGCAGCGACGGGACTAGCGGGGGCACAGATACGCAGTATTTT
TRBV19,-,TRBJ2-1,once,CASNPLGQPQFF,TGTGCCAGTAACCCCCTGGGGCAGCCGCAGTTCTTC
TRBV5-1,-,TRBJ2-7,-,CASSHSETYEQYF,TGCGCCAGCAGCCATAGCGAGACCTACGAGCAGTACTTC
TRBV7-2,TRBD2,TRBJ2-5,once,CASSPLAGVYQETQYF,TGTGCCAGCAGCCCACTAGCGGGGGTGTACCAAGAGACCCAGTACTTC
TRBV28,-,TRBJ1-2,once,CASSSPERGGYGYTF,TGTGCCAGCAGTTCCCCTGAGAGGGGGGGGTATGGCTACACCTTC
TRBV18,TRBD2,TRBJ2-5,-,CASSPSGGLQETQYF,TGTGCCAGCTCACCTAGCGGGGGCCTCCAAGAGACCCAGTACTTC
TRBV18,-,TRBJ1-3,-,CASSPVRDRGSGNTIYF,TGTGCCAGCTCACCAGTGCGGGACCGAGGGTCTGGAAACACCATATATTTT
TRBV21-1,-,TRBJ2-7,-,CASSKGPGNTYEQYF,TGTGCCAGCAGCAAAGGGCCGGGGAACACCTACGAGCAGTACTTC
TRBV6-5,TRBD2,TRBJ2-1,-,CASSFGTSGSNEQFF,TGTGCCAGCAGTTTCGGGACTAGCGGGAGTAATGAGCAGTTCTTC
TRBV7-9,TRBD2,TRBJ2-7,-,CASSLISGGAGYEQYF,TGTGCCAGCAGCCTCATTAGCGGGGGGGCAGGGTACGAGCAGTACTTC
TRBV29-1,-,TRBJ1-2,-,CSVGAGLGYGYTF,TGCAGCGTTGGGGCCGGCCTCGGCTATGGCTACACCTTC
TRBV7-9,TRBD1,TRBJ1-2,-,CASRPQGYGYTF,TGTGCCAGCAGGCCACAGGGGTATGGCTACACCTTC
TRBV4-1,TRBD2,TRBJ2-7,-,CASSHGTGGSYEQYF,TGCGCCAGCAGCCACGGGACGGGGGGCTCCTACGAGCAGTACTTC
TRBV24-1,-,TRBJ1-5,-,CATSRLDQPQHF,TGTGCCACCTCCAGGTTGGATCAGCCCCAGCATTTT
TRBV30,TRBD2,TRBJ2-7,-,CAWTRVRTSGPPYEQYF,TGTGCCTGGACCCGCGTCAGGACTAGCGGCCCTCCCTACGAGCAGTACTTC
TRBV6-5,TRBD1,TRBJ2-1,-,CASWDRGLNNEQFF,TGTGCCAGTTGGGACAGGGGGCTTAACAATGAGCAGTTCTTC
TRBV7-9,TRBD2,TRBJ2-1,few,CASSPTGASGGHEQFF,TGTGCCAGCAGCCCGACGGGGGCTAGCGGGGGTCATGAGCAGTTCTTC
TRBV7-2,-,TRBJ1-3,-,CASSKQGPNSGNTIYF,TGTGCCAGCAGCAAACAGGGACCGAACTCTGGAAACACCATATATTTT
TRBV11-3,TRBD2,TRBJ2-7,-,CASSLTVPYLAGRTYEQYF,TGTGCCAGCAGCTTAACTGTCCCCTACCTAGCGGGAAGGACCTACGAGCAGTACTTC
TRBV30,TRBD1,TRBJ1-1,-,CAWTSGTGDKAFF,TGTGCCTGGACCTCCGGGACAGGGGACAAAGCTTTCTTT
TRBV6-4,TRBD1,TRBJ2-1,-,CASSQQGAVNEQFF,TGTGCCAGCAGTCAACAGGGGGCTGTCAATGAGCAGTTCTTC
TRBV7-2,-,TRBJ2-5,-,CASSPQLTSQETQYF,TGTGCCAGCAGCCCCCAACTAACGTCCCAAGAGACCCAGTACTTC
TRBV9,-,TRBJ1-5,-,CASSPDGGAGQPQHF,TGTGCCAGCAGCCCCGATGGGGGGGCGGGACAGCCCCAGCATTTT
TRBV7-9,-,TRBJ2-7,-,CASSLSGDYEQYF,TGTGCCAGCAGCTTATCAGGGGACTACGAGCAGTACTTC
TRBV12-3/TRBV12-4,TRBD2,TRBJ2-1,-,CASSLALAGEVFF,TGTGCCAGCAGTTTAGCGCTAGCGGGGGAGGTGTTCTTC
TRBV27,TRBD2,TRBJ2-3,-,CASSGLAGATDTQYF,TGTGCCAGCAGTGGGCTAGCGGGGGCCACAGATACGCAGTATTTT